This TCR beta chain derives from a study of T cells expressing NK-cell markers. cDNA encoding TCR beta was synthesized via 5'RACE template switching incorporating UMIs. TCRdb reprocessed the 5' RACE reads and reports one entry per CDR3 protein, with no DNA. The sample is made up of roughly 380,000 distinct CDR3 sequences, and the top ten hold around 4.9% of it. The CDR3 loop spans 16 amino acids. Germline-derived CDR1 and CDR2 are SGHTA and FQGNSA. Sequencing was done on a sample of blood T cells: a sorted CD56 or NKG2C T cell subset, CD4+ or CD8+ T cells, or bulk PBMC T cells (not recorded which). The chain recombines TRBV7-2 with TRBJ2-1; TCRdb's D gene call, TRBD2, goes unchecked for lack of DNA. The TCR originated in a man aged 18-69 years in good health. This CDR3 is CAIAPGGLAGGDEQFF.